These 13 T cell receptor beta chains share one sample of origin, sequenced in a study of graft-versus-host responses after intestinal transplantation. For these TCRs, the target antigens are not known. Clones were sequenced by immunoSEQ multiplex PCR, and TCRdb holds only the in-frame ones, with some missing. The sample carries around 36,000 clones, nearly 95% recorded once. This specimen was unstimulated CD8+ T cells sorted from spleen or lymph node cells, taken before transplant. Source of these receptors: a human donor who was the organ donor for an intestinal transplant.

V usage is TRBV30 and J usage is TRBJ1-2, with a tentative D call TRBD1 (6 bases). Trimming removed 4 bases at V and 2 bases at J, with 17 bases between. The CDR3 runs to 15 residues. Germline V gives CDR1 GTSNPN, CDR2 SVGIG (reference sequence). The DNA of the CDR3 is TGTGCCTGGAATATTTGGGATCAGGGGAACTATGGCTACACCTTC. Protein product: CAWNIWDQGNYGYTF.

The chain couples TRBV27 to TRBJ1-1, with TRBD1 as a possible D gene (6 bases). Looked up from germline, CDR1 is MNHEY and CDR2 is SMNVEV (reference sequence). The length of the CDR3 is 13 residues. Trimming cost V 0 bases and J 12 bases, with 14 bases left between them. The CDR3: CASSLSVGAPTFF. CDR3 DNA: TGTGCCAGCAGTTTATCGGTGGGGGCTCCGACTTTCTTT.

V and J are TRBV28 and TRBJ2-1; a weak D match, TRBD1 (6 bases). This CDR3 has 16 amino acids. The V end lost 2 bases, the J end lost 6 bases, and 17 bases lay between the germline ends. The germline V gene has CDR1 MDHEN and CDR2 SYDVKM. CDR3 protein: CASSLRGGIFVNEQFF. The CDR3 DNA reads TGTGCCAGCAGTTTAAGAGGGGGAATCTTTGTCAATGAGCAGTTCTTC.

This chain links TRBV4-3 with TRBJ2-1, with D hard to call. Germline V lookup: CDR1 LGHNA, CDR2 YSLEER. V was pared by 5 bases and J by 4 bases, with 12 bases between. The CDR3 length is 14 residues. The CDR3 spells CASSIRLEYNEQFF. Written as DNA, the CDR3 is TGCGCCAGCAGCATACGACTGGAGTACAATGAGCAGTTCTTC.

The chain links TRBV4-1 to TRBJ2-3; D is ambiguous. The CDR3 covers 15 residues. Germline V gene sequence: CDR1 MGHRA, CDR2 YSYEKL. V was trimmed by 1 base and J by 3 bases, leaving 11 bases between them. This CDR3 reads CASSQGPDWTDTQYF. Written as DNA, the CDR3 is TGCGCCAGCAGCCAAGGGCCCGATTGGACAGATACGCAGTATTTT.

The rearrangement joins TRBV9 to TRBJ1-4; 10 bases align to TRBD1. This CDR3 is built from 11 residues. Looked up from germline, CDR1 is SGDLS and CDR2 is YYNGEE. With V trimmed by 3 bases and J by 14 bases, 1 base remained unmatched. The CDR3 nucleotides read TGTGCCAGCAGCGGGGGACAGGGGCTGTTTTTT. Encoded protein: CASSGGQGLFF.

This sequence joins TRBV14 and TRBJ2-7, with 7 positions matching TRBD2. The CDR3 extends over 13 amino acids. In germline, CDR1 is SGHDN, CDR2 FVKESK. V shed 5 bases, J shed 2 bases, and the junction held 3 bases outside the gene matches. The CDR3 DNA reads TGTGCCAGCAGCTATGGGGGGGCCTACGAGCAGTACTTC. It is translated as CASSYGGAYEQYF.

The V gene is TRBV30, the J gene TRBJ1-5; D perhaps matches TRBD1 (5 bases). Germline values: CDR1 GTSNPN, CDR2 SVGIG (reference sequence). V was shortened by 1 base and J by 7 bases, with 26 bases between the two germline ends. The CDR3 spans 18 residues. CDR3 sequence reads: CAWSEGTEETVLRQPQHF. The CDR3 coding sequence is TGTGCCTGGAGTGAAGGCACAGAAGAGACAGTGTTAAGGCAGCCCCAGCATTTT.

The chain carries TRBV5-6 and TRBJ2-7, with D perhaps matching TRBD2 (5 bases). Germline CDR1 and CDR2: SGHDT and YYEEEE. This CDR3 has 15 amino acids. V gave up 0 bases and J gave up 1 base, with 11 bases separating them. The CDR3 DNA sequence: TGTGCCAGCAGCTTGGGCGGGTTAGGGTCCTACGAGCAGTACTTC. This gives the protein CASSLGGLGSYEQYF.

The V and J genes are TRBV30 and TRBJ1-1; D may be TRBD1 (5 bases). The V gene lost 3 bases and the J gene lost 12 bases, with 26 bases spanning the gap. The CDR3 is 15 residues long. Germline V gene lookup returns CDR1 GTSNPN and CDR2 SVGIG (reference sequence). CDR3 region: CAWSNTGSRHLGTFF. CDR3 DNA sequence: TGTGCCTGGAGCAATACAGGATCGAGGCACCTGGGGACTTTCTTT.

The genes are TRBV4-3 and TRBJ2-3, with 8 bases aligning to TRBD2. Germline V lookup: CDR1 LGHNA, CDR2 YSLEER. V lost 0 bases, J lost 4 bases, and 3 bases stayed unmatched. This CDR3 contains 15 residues. CDR3 sequence (DNA): TGCGCCAGCAGCCAAGATCGACTAGCGCCAGATACGCAGTATTTT. This codes for CASSQDRLAPDTQYF.

This clone showed up just a few times. The chain employs TRBV5-4 and TRBJ2-7; 9 nucleotides agree with TRBD2. This CDR3 region has 16 residues. The junction had 7 bases not matched to a gene; V was cut back by 1 base and J by 2 bases. Germline-derived CDR1 and CDR2 are SGHNT and YYREEE (reference sequence). CDR3 bases: TGTGCCAGCAGCTTGTGGTCTAGCGGGGTCCCCTACGAGCAGTACTTC. This translates into CASSLWSSGVPYEQYF.

V and J are TRBV6-1 and TRBJ2-1, with D perhaps matching TRBD1 (6 bases). In germline, CDR1 is MNHNS, CDR2 SASEGT. There are 12 residues in the CDR3. The ends were cut back, 6 bases at V and 7 bases at J, with 10 bases in the middle. The CDR3 DNA is TGTGCCAGCAGATCCCAGGGGAATGAGCAGTTCTTC. It encodes CASRSQGNEQFF.